A selection of T cell receptor beta chains follows, all from one sample in a study of vaccination effects on CD4 cells after COVID-19. Their target antigens are unknown. Generated by immunoSEQ multiplex PCR, the TCRdb table keeps only in-frame clones and is missing some. The top ten clones hold about 1.7% of a sample with under 80,000 clones, 60% to 80% of them seen once. The material was CD4+ T cells from PBMCs cultured with HCoV-229E spike peptides, obtained before COVID-19 vaccination. These receptors were obtained from a human donor who received a COVID-19 vaccine. Both conserved end residues are part of each CDR3. Fields, in order: V gene, clone size, CDR3 protein. Some rows mark clone size as missing; the rest say once, few, many or name a class of expanded clone.

>TRBV19|once
CASSLRDTNQPQHF
>TRBV18|NA
CASSPQRDISTDTQYF
>TRBV5-8|NA
CASSVKRYYGYTF
>TRBV5-1|NA
CASCKWGGYNEQFF
>TRBV6-2/TRBV6-3|NA
CASSSVSGATNEKLFF
>TRBV4-3|NA
CASSQDSWQPQHF
>TRBV6-2/TRBV6-3|once
CASSYTLGMGTEAFF
>TRBV19|NA
CASSMTQSTDTQYF
>TRBV29-1|NA
CSVEELGGTETQYF
>TRBV6-5|NA
CASSYLRVHSYNEQFF
>TRBV19|few
CASSMATGARRPQHF
>TRBV7-9|few
CASSLGSNTGELFF
>TRBV10-2|few
CASYRESNTGELFF
>TRBV5-1|once
CASSSLGEYSGYTF
>TRBV7-2|few
CASSLVAGEQFF
>TRBV7-9|few
CASSYYGAQYF
>TRBV27|NA
CASSLSQGREKLFF
>TRBV6-2/TRBV6-3|NA
CASSRPGQGIPKETQYF
>TRBV11-2|few
CASSSWDRGSYNEQFF
>TRBV25-1|few
CASSINSGNTIYF
>TRBV5-1|few
CASSSQPGTLYNEQFF
>TRBV2|few
CASRLSGGDSNQPQHF
>TRBV7-2|NA
CASSLYRTDTQYF
>TRBV7-2|NA
CASSLAGPNSPLHF
>TRBV7-3|few
CASSSQENTEAFF
>TRBV18|NA
CASSDSGFEKLFF
>TRBV7-3|NA
CASSKTTGELFF
>TRBV6-2/TRBV6-3|NA
CASSPRTGQLAKNIQYF
>TRBV7-2|NA
CASSSTGARTEAFF
>TRBV6-5|NA
CASSSSTGNYGYTF
>TRBV19|NA
CASRTSGGADTQYF
>TRBV5-5|NA
CASSLAWNTEAFF
>TRBV7-2|NA
CASSYRSGATNEKLFF
>TRBV6-6|NA
CASTSGGTNTEAFF
>TRBV16|NA
CASSHNQGEETQYF
>TRBV29-1|NA
CSVGTLNTGELFF
>TRBV6-4|NA
CASQGVTGELFF
>TRBV2|NA
CASSVGLPQPQHF
>TRBV14|NA
CASSQFLGLAPDTQYF
>TRBV3-1/TRBV3-2|NA
CASSFSTDTQYF